These 27 T cell receptor beta chains share one sample of origin, sequenced in a study of regulatory T cells in long-lasting Graves disease. Described time point: persistent/refractory GD, antithyroid drugs over 5 years with positive TRAb. From PBMCs, RNA was extracted and then used to make the TCR library. Arm-PCR of CDR3 regions and iRepertoire HTBI primers were used to build TCR beta libraries. In TCRdb, the multiplex PCR reads were re-called with MiXCR into one record per CDR3 protein. The table records more than 300,000 distinct CDR3 sequences, more than 20% of them present only once. The sample in question was peripheral blood mononuclear cells (PBMCs), obtained when the disease was refractory, from a patient treated with antithyroid drugs. The receptors shown here come from a woman in her thirties or forties with Graves disease.

V is TRBV20-1 and J is TRBJ2-7, with a tentative D call TRBD1 (5 bases). The ends were cut back, 1 base at V and 0 bases at J, with 7 bases in the middle. Germline-derived CDR1 and CDR2 are DFQATT and SNEGSKA (reference sequence). This CDR3 has 13 amino acids. CDR3 nucleotides: TGCAGTGCTAGAGTAGGGGCCTCCTACGAGCAGTACTTC. Translation gives CSARVGASYEQYF.

CDR3: CASRFHGRTYEQYF. CDR3 in DNA: TGTGCCAGCAGGTTTCATGGTAGGACCTACGAGCAGTACTTC. The chain links TRBV28 to TRBJ2-7; D gene unclear. The CDR3 consists of 14 residues. Germline lookup yields CDR1 MDHEN and CDR2 SYDVKM. V lost 6 bases, J lost 2 bases, and 14 bases lay in between.

This clonotype was recorded at least ten times. The chain uses TRBV11-2 and TRBJ1-1; D not certain. The CDR3 contains 16 residues. The V end lost 0 bases, the J end lost 0 bases, and 11 bases lay between the germline ends. Germline loops: CDR1 SGHAT, CDR2 FQNNGV. The CDR3, as DNA: TGTGCCAGCAGCTTAGAATTTTACGGTATGAACACTGAAGCTTTCTTT. Translating gives CASSLEFYGMNTEAFF.

On this clonotype: One junction end disagrees with the germline gene, perhaps due to a read error. The rearrangement uses TRBV7-2 and TRBJ2-4, with a tentative D call TRBD1 (6 bases). The CDR3 is made up of 13 amino acids. Germline CDR1 reads SGHTA; CDR2 reads FQGNSA. The CDR3 sequence: CAGSVRQEEIQYF. The DNA of the CDR3 is TGTGCCGGCAGCGTTAGACAGGAGGAAATTCAGTACTTC. Together with reference TRBV7-2 and TRBJ2-4, the CDR3 gives the full variable domain: GAGVSQSPSNKVTEKGKDVELRCDPISGHTALYWYRQSLGQGLEFLIYFQGNSAPDKSGLPSDRFSAERTGGSVSTLTIQRTQQEDSAVYLCAGSVRQEEIQYFGAGTRLSVL.

The chain combines TRBV25-1 with TRBJ1-2; D perhaps matches TRBD1 (5 bases). The CDR3 totals 13 residues. Germline CDR1 and CDR2: MGHDK and SYGVNS. Between the trimmed V and J ends, which lost 1 base and 6 bases, there was a span of 9 bases. CDR3 loop: CASSEWGSDGYTF. CDR3 in DNA: TGTGCCAGCAGTGAATGGGGGTCGGATGGCTACACCTTC.

This clonotype was seen at least ten times. The CDR3 reads CASTIEQFYTGELFF. Written as DNA, the CDR3 is TGTGCCAGCACCATCGAACAGTTTTACACCGGGGAGCTGTTTTTT. The genes are TRBV12-3 or TRBV12-4 and TRBJ2-2; no clear D gene. V was trimmed by 7 bases and J by 3 bases, leaving 15 bases between them. This CDR3 has 15 amino acids.

The table lists this clonotype with many counts. The chain uses TRBV2 and TRBJ1-1; no reliable D call. With 2 bases removed from V and 4 bases from J, the gap between germline ends came to 14 bases. CDR1 is SNHLY, CDR2 FYNNEI, per germline. The CDR3 runs 15 residues. The CDR3 DNA sequence: TGTGCCAGCAGTGAACCCCGGGGATGGCGCACTGAAGCTTTCTTT. Translating it yields CASSEPRGWRTEAFF.

This clonotype was picked up a small number of times. The J gene is TRBJ2-7, the V gene TRBV6-1, with 10 bases aligning to TRBD2. The CDR3 consists of 14 residues. Germline lookup yields CDR1 MNHNS and CDR2 SASEGT. V lost 6 bases, J lost 7 bases, and 9 bases stayed unmatched. The CDR3 region has the DNA TGTGCCAGCAGAATGCTAGCGGGAGTAGGGGAGCAGTACTTC. The encoded protein is CASRMLAGVGEQYF.

The chain joins TRBV30 to TRBJ2-7; the D gene is possibly TRBD1 (6 bases). This CDR3 comprises 12 residues. V was trimmed by 6 bases and J by 3 bases, leaving 12 bases between them. Germline V gives CDR1 GTSNPN, CDR2 SVGIG (reference sequence). The CDR3 DNA sequence: TGTGCCTGTGGGGACACCGACTACGAGCAGTACTTC. This codes for CACGDTDYEQYF.

This clonotype came up a few times. The chain is built from TRBV7-2 and TRBJ1-1; perhaps TRBD1 as D (5 bases). Germline CDR1 SGHTA, CDR2 FQGNSA. The length of the CDR3 is 15 residues. Trimming took off 2 bases at V and 6 bases at J, with 16 bases between the two ends. The CDR3 protein is CASSLTGGTGPEAFF. The DNA of the CDR3 is TGTGCCAGCAGCTTAACGGGGGGTACGGGCCCTGAAGCTTTCTTT.

This clonotype has a count of ten or more. The V and J genes are TRBV14 and TRBJ1-1; no firm D call. In germline, CDR1 is SGHDN, CDR2 FVKESK. The V gene lost 9 bases and the J gene lost 4 bases, with 15 bases spanning the gap. The CDR3 length is 13 residues. CDR3 in amino acids: CARKDGDRTEAFF. In DNA form, the CDR3 reads TGTGCCAGAAAGGACGGCGACCGCACTGAAGCTTTCTTT. The entire variable domain, with the rest obtained from reference TRBV14 and TRBJ1-1, is as follows: EAGVTQFPSHSVIEKGQTVTLRCDPISGHDNLYWYRRVMGKEIKFLLHFVKESKQDESGMPNNRFLAERTGGTYSTLKVQPAELEDSGVYFCARKDGDRTEAFFGQGTRLTVV.

This clonotype was detected many times. V and J are TRBV15 and TRBJ1-4; D not certain. V lost 0 bases to trimming and J lost 0 bases, with 11 bases between them. CDR1 is LNHNV, CDR2 YYDKDF, per germline (reference sequence). The CDR3 has 17 residues. CDR3 loop: CATSREGSFATNEKLFF. The CDR3 region has the DNA TGTGCCACCAGCAGAGAGGGCAGCTTTGCAACTAATGAAAAACTGTTTTTT.

The chain uses TRBV7-9 and TRBJ2-7; no firm D call. Germline V gives CDR1 SEHNR, CDR2 FQNEAQ (reference sequence). The V and J ends lost 6 bases and 0 bases respectively, with 12 bases between them. The CDR3 is made up of 14 amino acids. This CDR3 reads CASRRAEPSYEQYF. The CDR3 nucleotides are TGTGCCAGCAGGCGCGCGGAACCCTCCTACGAGCAGTACTTC. The full variable domain, its missing parts supplied by reference TRBV7-9 and TRBJ2-7, is DTGVSQNPRHKITKRGQNVTFRCDPISEHNRLYWYRQTLGQGPEFLTYFQNEAQLEKSRLLSDRFSAERPKGSFSTLEIQRTEQGDSAMYLCASRRAEPSYEQYFGPGTRLTVT.

This clonotype was found once. It is likely a read error, because the conserved phenylalanine at the end of the CDR3 is missing. This chain joins TRBV5-1 and TRBJ1-2; perhaps TRBD1 as D (6 bases). This CDR3 spans 11 amino acids. V was cut by 4 bases and J by 5 bases, with 6 bases left in between. From germline, CDR1 is SGHRS and CDR2 YFSETQ. CDR3 in amino acids: CASSTGYGYTL. Here the CDR3 DNA reads TGCGCCAGCAGCACAGGGTATGGCTACACCCTC.

The sample holds a few counts of this clonotype. The CDR3 DNA reads TGCAGTGCTAGTGACGGGAGCGGGACATACAATGAGCAGTTCTTC. Translating gives CSASDGSGTYNEQFF. The chain links TRBV20-1 to TRBJ2-1, with a possible D match to TRBD2 (7 bases). Per the germline V gene, CDR1 is DFQATT and CDR2 is SNEGSKA (reference sequence). The CDR3 is 15 amino acids. V shed 3 bases and J shed 4 bases, with 16 bases lying between them.

The CDR3 here is CASSLWPPETQYF. The CDR3 coding sequence is TGCGCCAGCAGCTTGTGGCCCCCCGAGACCCAGTACTTC. The V gene is TRBV5-1, the J gene TRBJ2-5; no definite D call. Germline values: CDR1 SGHRS, CDR2 YFSETQ. The V end lost 1 base, the J end lost 5 bases, and 9 bases lay between the germline ends. CDR3 length equals 13 residues.

This clonotype was detected ten times or more. This chain uses TRBV7-8 with TRBJ2-5; 7 bases agree with TRBD2. Trimming at V came to 5 bases and at J to 5 bases, leaving 11 bases not matched to a gene. Germline CDR1 is SGHVS and CDR2 is FQNEAQ. The CDR3 totals 15 residues. The CDR3 nucleotides read TGTGCCAGCAGCCGACTGGAGGTCGGGAGGGAGACCCAGTACTTC. As protein: CASSRLEVGRETQYF. The complete variable domain, with remaining parts taken from reference TRBV7-8 and TRBJ2-5, reads GAGVSQSPRYKVAKRGQDVALRCDPISGHVSLFWYQQALGQGPEFLTYFQNEAQLDKSGLPSDRFFAERPEGSVSTLKIQRTQQEDSAVYLCASSRLEVGRETQYFGPGTRLLVL.

This clonotype was recorded many times. This rearrangement joins TRBV28 to TRBJ2-7, with TRBD2 matching 7 bases. Germline values: CDR1 MDHEN, CDR2 SYDVKM. J lost 3 bases, V lost 5 bases, and 13 bases had no gene match. The CDR3 sequence is 16 residues long. The CDR3 loop is CASSTQASGRFYEQYF. In nucleotides, the CDR3 is TGTGCCAGCAGTACCCAGGCTAGCGGCCGTTTCTACGAGCAGTACTTC.

V usage is TRBV6-2 or TRBV6-3 and J usage is TRBJ1-2; 9 bases are shared with TRBD1. CDR3 length: 13 amino acids. V dropped 3 bases and J dropped 9; count of bases not matched to a gene: 5. Germline V lookup: CDR1 MNHEY, CDR2 SVGEGT. CDR3 bases: TGTGCCAGCAGTTATGGACAGGGGCCACGCTACACCTTC. This translates into CASSYGQGPRYTF.

This clonotype was picked up a small number of times. The germline gene is not matched at one end of the junction; a read error may be the cause. V usage is TRBV29-1 and J usage is TRBJ2-5; 9 bases match TRBD1. The germline V gene encodes CDR1 SQVTM and CDR2 ANQGSEA. CDR3 length: 14 amino acids. The chain's CDR3 is CSVDGTGSLIPEFF. CDR3 in DNA: TGCAGCGTTGACGGGACAGGGAGCCTGATCCCTGAGTTCTTC.

This clonotype has a handful of counts. This sequence joins TRBV6-2 or TRBV6-3 and TRBJ1-5; no firm D call. From germline, CDR1 is MNHEY and CDR2 SVGEGT. The CDR3 contains 17 residues. The germline V and J ends were trimmed by 5 bases and 3 bases, with 20 bases remaining between them. This chain's CDR3 is CASSRDPGPLNNQPQHF. DNA of the CDR3: TGTGCCAGCAGTCGCGATCCAGGACCCCTTAACAATCAGCCCCAGCATTTT.

A few counts support this clonotype. The chain joins TRBV6-1 to TRBJ1-1; D is unclear. Germline V CDR1 and CDR2: MNHNS, SASEGT. This CDR3 is built from 15 residues. V lost 6 bases, J lost 4 bases, and 18 bases lay in between. The CDR3 sequence is CASSTFMAKGTEAFF. As DNA, the CDR3 is TGTGCCAGCAGCACGTTTATGGCCAAGGGCACTGAAGCTTTCTTT.

This clonotype was observed at least ten times. The chain combines TRBV27 with TRBJ2-6, with D possibly TRBD2 on 5 matching bases. Germline V gene lookup returns CDR1 MNHEY and CDR2 SMNVEV (reference sequence). The V gene lost 7 bases and the J gene lost 0 bases, with 16 bases spanning the gap. The CDR3 is 17 amino acids. The CDR3 here is CASKSFGVRSGANVLTF. The CDR3 region has the DNA TGTGCCAGCAAATCCTTCGGGGTTCGCTCTGGGGCCAACGTCCTGACTTTC.

This rearrangement joins TRBV29-1 to TRBJ2-2; 8 bases are a match to TRBD1. CDR1 and CDR2 from the germline V gene are SQVTM and ANQGSEA. CDR3 size: 14 residues. Trimming cost V 6 bases and J 3 bases; bases outside gene matches: 6. The CDR3 here is CSVEGTGDTGELFF. CDR3 sequence (DNA): TGCAGCGTCGAGGGGACAGGAGACACCGGGGAGCTGTTTTTT.

The J gene is TRBJ2-5, the V gene TRBV3-1; 15 nucleotides line up with TRBD2. V shed 3 bases and J 2 bases; nucleotides not matched to a gene: 7. The CDR3 has 18 amino acids. Germline values: CDR1 LGHDT, CDR2 YNNKEL (reference sequence). The DNA for the CDR3 is TGTGCCAGCAGCCACCGGACTAGCGGGAGGGTAGGGCAAGAGACCCAGTACTTC. Residues: CASSHRTSGRVGQETQYF.

Many counts were recorded for this clonotype. V usage is TRBV7-9 and J usage is TRBJ1-5, with D possibly being TRBD1 (5 bases). Germline CDR1 is SEHNR and CDR2 is FQNEAQ (reference sequence). The CDR3 is 16 amino acids. V was cut by 2 bases and J by 0 bases, with 11 bases left in between. The CDR3 coding sequence is TGTGCCAGCAGCTTACGACAGAAACGTAGCAATCAGCCCCAGCATTTT. Amino acids: CASSLRQKRSNQPQHF.

This clonotype showed up many times. The chain recombines TRBV6-4 with TRBJ1-1, with 8 nucleotides matching TRBD1. The V gene end was trimmed by 6 bases and the J gene end by 5 bases; junction bases not matched to a gene: 5. The CDR3 has 13 residues. CDR1 is MRHNA and CDR2 is SNTAGT in the germline V gene. DNA of the CDR3: TGTGCCAGCAGAATGACAGGGGTGACTGAAGCTTTCTTT. Amino acids: CASRMTGVTEAFF.